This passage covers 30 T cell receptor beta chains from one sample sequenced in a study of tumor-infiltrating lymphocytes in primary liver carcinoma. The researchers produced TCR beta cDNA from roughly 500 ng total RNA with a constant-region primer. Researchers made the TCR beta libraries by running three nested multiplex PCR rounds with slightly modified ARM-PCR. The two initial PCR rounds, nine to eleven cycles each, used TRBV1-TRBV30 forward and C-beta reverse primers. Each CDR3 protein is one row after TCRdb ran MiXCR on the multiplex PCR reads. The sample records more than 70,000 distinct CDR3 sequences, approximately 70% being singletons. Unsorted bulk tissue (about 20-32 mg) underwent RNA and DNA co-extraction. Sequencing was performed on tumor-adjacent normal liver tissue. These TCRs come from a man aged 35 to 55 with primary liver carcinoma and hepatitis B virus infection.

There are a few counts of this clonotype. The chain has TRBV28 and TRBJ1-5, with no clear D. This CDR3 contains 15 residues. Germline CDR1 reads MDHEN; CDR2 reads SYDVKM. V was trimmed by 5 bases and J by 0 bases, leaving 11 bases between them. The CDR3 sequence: CASSPPGLSNQPQHF. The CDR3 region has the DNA TGTGCCAGCAGTCCCCCAGGACTTAGCAATCAGCCCCAGCATTTT.

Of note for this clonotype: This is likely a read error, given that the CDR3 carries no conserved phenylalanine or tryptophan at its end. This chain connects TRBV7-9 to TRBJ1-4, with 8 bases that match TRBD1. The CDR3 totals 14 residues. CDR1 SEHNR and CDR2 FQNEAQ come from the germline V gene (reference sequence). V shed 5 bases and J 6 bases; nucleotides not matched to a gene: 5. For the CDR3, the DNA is TGTGCCAGCAGCCACGACAGGGGTGATGAAAAACTGTTTTCT. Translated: CASSHDRGDEKLFS.

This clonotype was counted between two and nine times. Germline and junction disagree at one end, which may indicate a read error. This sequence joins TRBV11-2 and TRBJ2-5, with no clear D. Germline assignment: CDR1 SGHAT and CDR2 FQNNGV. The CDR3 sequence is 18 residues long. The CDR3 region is CVSSLARLALGKKETQYF. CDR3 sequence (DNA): TGTGTCAGCAGCTTAGCTAGGTTAGCCCTGGGAAAAAAAGAGACCCAGTACTTC. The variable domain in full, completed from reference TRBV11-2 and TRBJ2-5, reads EAGVAQSPRYKIIEKRQSVAFWCNPISGHATLYWYQQILGQGPKLLIQFQNNGVVDDSQLPKDRFSAERLKGVDSTLKIQPAKLEDSAVYLCVSSLARLALGKKETQYFGPGTRLLVL.

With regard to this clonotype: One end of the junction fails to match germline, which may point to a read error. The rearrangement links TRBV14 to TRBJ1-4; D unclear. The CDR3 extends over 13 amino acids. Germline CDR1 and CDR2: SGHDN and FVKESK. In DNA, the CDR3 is TGTGCCAGCAGCTACTCCTTCGAAGGAAAACCGTTTTTT. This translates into CASSYSFEGKPFF.

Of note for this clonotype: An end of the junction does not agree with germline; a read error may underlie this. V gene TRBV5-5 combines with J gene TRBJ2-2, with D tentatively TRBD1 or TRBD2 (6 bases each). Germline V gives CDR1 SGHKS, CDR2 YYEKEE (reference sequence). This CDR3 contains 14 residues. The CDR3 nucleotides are TGTGTCAGCAGCTTGGGCGGAGGGGGCGGGGAGCTGTTTTTT. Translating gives CVSSLGGGGGELFF.

DNA of the CDR3: TGTGCCAGCAGTCTTGCAAGGGTTGGCAAGCAGTACTTC. It codes for CASSLARVGKQYF. The genes are TRBV11-2 and TRBJ2-7; D is unresolved. V was clipped by 6 bases and J by 8 bases, with 17 bases between them. CDR1 is SGHAT and CDR2 is FQNNGV in the germline V gene. This CDR3 comprises 13 residues.

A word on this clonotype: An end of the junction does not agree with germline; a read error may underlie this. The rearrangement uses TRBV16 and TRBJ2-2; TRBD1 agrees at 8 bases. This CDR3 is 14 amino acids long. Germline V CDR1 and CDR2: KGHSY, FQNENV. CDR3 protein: CASSPSGGTEELFF. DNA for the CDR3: TGTGCCAGCAGCCCGTCAGGGGGCACCGAGGAGCTGTTTTTT.

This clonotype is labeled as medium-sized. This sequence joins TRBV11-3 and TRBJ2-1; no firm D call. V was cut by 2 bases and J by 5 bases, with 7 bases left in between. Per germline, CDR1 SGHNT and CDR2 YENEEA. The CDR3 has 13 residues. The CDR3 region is CASSLMWDNEQFF. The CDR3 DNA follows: TGTGCCAGCAGCTTAATGTGGGACAATGAGCAGTTCTTC.

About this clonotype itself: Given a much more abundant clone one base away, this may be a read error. CDR3 region: CASSKLTGTGGLFF. As DNA, the CDR3 is TGTGCCAGCAGTAAATTGACAGGGACCGGGGGGCTGTTTTTT. The rearrangement uses TRBV7-9 and TRBJ2-2; perhaps TRBD1 as D (7 bases). The CDR3 extends over 14 amino acids. CDR1 SEHNR and CDR2 FQNEAQ come from the germline V gene (reference sequence).

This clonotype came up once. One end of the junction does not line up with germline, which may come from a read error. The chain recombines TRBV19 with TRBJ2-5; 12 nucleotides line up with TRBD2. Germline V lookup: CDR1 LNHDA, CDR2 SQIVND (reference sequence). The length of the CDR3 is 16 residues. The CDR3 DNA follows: TGTGCAAGTAGTATAGCCGTACTAGCGGGAGGCGAGACCCAGTACTTC. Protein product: CASSIAVLAGGETQYF.

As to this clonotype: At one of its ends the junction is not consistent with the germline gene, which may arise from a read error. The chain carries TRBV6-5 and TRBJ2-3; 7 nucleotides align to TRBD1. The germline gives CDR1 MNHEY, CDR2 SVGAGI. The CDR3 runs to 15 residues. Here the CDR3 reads CASSYFHPGTVTQYF. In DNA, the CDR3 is TGTGCCAGTAGTTACTTCCATCCAGGGACAGTTACGCAGTATTTC.

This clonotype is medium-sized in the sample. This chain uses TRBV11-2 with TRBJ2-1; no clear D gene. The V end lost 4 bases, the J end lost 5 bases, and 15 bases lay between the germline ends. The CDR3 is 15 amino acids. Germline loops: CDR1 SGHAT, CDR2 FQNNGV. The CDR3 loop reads CASSWSPGDNNEQFF. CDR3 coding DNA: TGTGCCAGCAGCTGGTCGCCAGGCGACAACAATGAGCAGTTCTTC.

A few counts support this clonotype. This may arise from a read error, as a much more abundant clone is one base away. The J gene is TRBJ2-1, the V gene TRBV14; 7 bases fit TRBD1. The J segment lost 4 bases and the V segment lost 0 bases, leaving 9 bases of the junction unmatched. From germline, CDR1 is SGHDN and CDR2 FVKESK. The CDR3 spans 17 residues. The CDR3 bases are TGTGCCAGCAGCCAAGAGGGTCAGGGGACAGTGTACAATGAGCAGTTCTTC. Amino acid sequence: CASSQEGQGTVYNEQFF.

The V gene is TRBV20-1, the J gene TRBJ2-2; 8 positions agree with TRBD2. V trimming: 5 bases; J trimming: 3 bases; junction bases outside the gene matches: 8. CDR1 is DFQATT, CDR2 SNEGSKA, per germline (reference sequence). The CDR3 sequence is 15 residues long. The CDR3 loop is CSAFRAGADTGELFF. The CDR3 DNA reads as TGCAGTGCTTTCCGAGCGGGAGCGGACACCGGGGAGCTGTTTTTT.

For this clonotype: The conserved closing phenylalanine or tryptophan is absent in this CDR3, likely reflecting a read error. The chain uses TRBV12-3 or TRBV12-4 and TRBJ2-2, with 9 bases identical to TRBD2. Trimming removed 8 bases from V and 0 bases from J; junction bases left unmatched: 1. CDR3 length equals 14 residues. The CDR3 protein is CASRLAANTGELFL. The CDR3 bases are TGTGCCAGCCGACTAGCGGCGAACACCGGGGAGCTGTTTCTA.

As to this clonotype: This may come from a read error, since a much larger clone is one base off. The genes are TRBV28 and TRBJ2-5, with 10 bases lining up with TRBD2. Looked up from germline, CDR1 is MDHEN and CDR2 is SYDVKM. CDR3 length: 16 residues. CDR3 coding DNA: TGTGCCAACAGTCCCCCACTAGCGGGAACCCAAGAGACCCAGTACTTC. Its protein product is CANSPPLAGTQETQYF.

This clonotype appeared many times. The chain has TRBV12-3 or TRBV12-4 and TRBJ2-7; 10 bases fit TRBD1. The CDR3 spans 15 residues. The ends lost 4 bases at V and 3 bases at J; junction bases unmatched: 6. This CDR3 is CASSSTGTGVYEQYF. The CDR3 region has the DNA TGTGCCAGCAGTTCTACCGGGACAGGGGTCTACGAGCAGTACTTC.

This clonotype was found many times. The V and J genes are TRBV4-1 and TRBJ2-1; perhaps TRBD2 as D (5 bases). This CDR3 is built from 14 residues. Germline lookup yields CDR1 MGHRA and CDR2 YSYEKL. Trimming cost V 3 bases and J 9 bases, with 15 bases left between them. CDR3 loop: CASSHPRGDPEQFF. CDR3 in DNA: TGCGCCAGCAGCCACCCCCGGGGAGACCCTGAGCAGTTCTTC.

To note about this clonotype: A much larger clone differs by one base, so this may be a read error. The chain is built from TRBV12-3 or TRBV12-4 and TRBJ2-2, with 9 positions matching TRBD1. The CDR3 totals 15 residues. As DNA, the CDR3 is TGTGCCAGCTGTTTGGGACAGGGTGCGACCGGGGAGCTGTTTTTT. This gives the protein CASCLGQGATGELFF.

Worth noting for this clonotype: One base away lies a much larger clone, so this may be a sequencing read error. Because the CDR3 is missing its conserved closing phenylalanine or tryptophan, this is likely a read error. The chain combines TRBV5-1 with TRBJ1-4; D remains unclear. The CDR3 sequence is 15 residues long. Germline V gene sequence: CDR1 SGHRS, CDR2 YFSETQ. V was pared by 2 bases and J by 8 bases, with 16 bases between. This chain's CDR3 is CASSLRGSVDEKLFV. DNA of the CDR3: TGCGCCAGCAGCTTACGGGGATCCGTCGACGAAAAACTGTTTGTT.

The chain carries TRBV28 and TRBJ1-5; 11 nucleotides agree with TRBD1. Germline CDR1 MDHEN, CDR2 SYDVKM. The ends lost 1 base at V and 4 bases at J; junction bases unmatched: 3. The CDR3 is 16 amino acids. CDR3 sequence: CASSLFGDRGNQPQHF. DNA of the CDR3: TGTGCCAGCAGTTTATTTGGGGACAGGGGGAATCAGCCCCAGCATTTT.

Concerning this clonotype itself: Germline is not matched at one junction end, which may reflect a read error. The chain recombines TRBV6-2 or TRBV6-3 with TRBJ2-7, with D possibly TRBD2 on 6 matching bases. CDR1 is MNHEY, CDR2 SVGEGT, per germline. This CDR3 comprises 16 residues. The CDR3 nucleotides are TGTGCCAGCAGTTACTCGAATGTGACGGGAGACTACGAGCAGTCCTTC. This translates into CASSYSNVTGDYEQSF.

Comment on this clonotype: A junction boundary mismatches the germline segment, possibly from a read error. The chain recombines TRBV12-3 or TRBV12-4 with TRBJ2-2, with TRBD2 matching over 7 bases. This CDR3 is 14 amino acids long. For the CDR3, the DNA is TGTGCCAGCAGTTTGAGCGGGAACACCAGGGAGCTGTTTTTT. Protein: CASSLSGNTRELFF.

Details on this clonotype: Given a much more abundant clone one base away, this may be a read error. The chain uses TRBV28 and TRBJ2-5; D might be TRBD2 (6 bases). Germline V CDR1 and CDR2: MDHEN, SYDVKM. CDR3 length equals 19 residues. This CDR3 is CVSTNSWDLNGSPQETQYF. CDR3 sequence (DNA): TGTGTCAGCACCAACAGTTGGGACTTGAACGGTTCTCCCCAAGAGACCCAGTACTTC.

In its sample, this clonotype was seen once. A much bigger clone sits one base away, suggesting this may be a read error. CDR3: CASSPGLARAHEQYF. In nucleotides, the CDR3 is TGCGCCAGCAGCCCGGGACTAGCGAGAGCCCACGAGCAGTACTTC. The gene calls are TRBV5-1 and TRBJ2-7; 10 bases are shared with TRBD2. The trim removed 4 bases at V and 5 bases at J, leaving 9 bases unmatched. Germline V gene lookup returns CDR1 SGHRS and CDR2 YFSETQ. The CDR3 loop spans 15 amino acids.

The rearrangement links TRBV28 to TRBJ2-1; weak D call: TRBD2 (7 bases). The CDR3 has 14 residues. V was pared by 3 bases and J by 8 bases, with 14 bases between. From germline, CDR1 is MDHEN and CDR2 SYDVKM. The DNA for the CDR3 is TGTGCCAGCAGTTTTTCGAGGGGGGGGCATGAGCAGTTCTTC. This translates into CASSFSRGGHEQFF.

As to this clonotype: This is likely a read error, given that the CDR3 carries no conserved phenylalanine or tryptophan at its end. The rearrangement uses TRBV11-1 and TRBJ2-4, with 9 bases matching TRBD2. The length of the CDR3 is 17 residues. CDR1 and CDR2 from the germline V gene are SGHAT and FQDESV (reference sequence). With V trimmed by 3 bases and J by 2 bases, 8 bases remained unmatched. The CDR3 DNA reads TGTGCCAGCAGCTTTCCCGGGACTAGCTTGACCAAAAACATTCAGTACTCC. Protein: CASSFPGTSLTKNIQYS.

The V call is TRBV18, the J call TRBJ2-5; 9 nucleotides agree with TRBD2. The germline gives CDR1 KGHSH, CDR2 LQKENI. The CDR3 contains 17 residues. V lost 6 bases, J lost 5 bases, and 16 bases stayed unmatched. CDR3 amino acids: CASSPEGGLAVMETQYF. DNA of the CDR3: TGTGCCAGCTCGCCAGAAGGGGGACTAGCAGTTATGGAGACCCAGTACTTC.

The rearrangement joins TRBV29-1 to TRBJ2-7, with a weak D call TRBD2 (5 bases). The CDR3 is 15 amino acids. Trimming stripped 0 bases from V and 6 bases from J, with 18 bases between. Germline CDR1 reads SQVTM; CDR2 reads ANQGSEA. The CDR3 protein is CSVEEEWQGSCEQYF. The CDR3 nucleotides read TGCAGCGTTGAAGAAGAATGGCAAGGGAGCTGCGAGCAGTACTTC.

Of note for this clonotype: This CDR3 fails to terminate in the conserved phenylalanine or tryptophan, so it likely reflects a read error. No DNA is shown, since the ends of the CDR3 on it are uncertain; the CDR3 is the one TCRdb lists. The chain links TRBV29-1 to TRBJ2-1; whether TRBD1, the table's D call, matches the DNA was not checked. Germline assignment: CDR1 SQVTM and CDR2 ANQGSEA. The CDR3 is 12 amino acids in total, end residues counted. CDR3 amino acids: CSVRQGGNEEFL.